What follows is one T cell receptor beta chain and its context. Its target is unknown. The data derive from a study of blood T cells in healthy people across ages. Germline V gene lookup returns CDR1 SGHDT and CDR2 YYEEEE. The CDR3 runs to 10 residues. Whole-study findings and limits: Both higher diversity and more naive CD4+ cells marked long-lived donors when set against aged donors.

For the second PCR, which ran for roughly 6 to 11 cycles, a sample-barcoded 5' primer and a J-beta primer mix were used. Every molecule of cDNA carried a tag from a template-switch adaptor with 12 random nucleotides. In TCRdb, the 5' RACE reads were re-called with MiXCR into one record per CDR3 protein. This sample yields 1.6 million or so distinct CDR3 sequences, of which 30% to 40% are seen a single time; approximately 10% belongs to the top ten. This sequence joins TRBV5-6 and TRBJ2-5; D gene ambiguous. The DNA end is more similar to TRBJ2-1, so the J call may be wrong. What was sequenced was blood. This clonotype was obtained from a young woman in good health. CDR3 in DNA: TGTGCCAGCGGACGAGAGACCCAGTTCTTC. It specifies CASGRETQFF.